This T cell receptor beta chain was sequenced in a study of T cell changes during pregnancy in multiple sclerosis. CDR3 length: 15 amino acids. J lost 0 bases, V lost 0 bases, and 2 bases had no gene match. In germline, CDR1 is SGDLS, CDR2 YYNGEE. Concerning this clone itself: At the DNA level, this CDR3 is encoded by other sequences in the same sample as well.

Clones were sequenced by immunoSEQ multiplex PCR, and TCRdb holds only the in-frame ones, with some missing. The repertoire holds over 55,000 clones, with 85% to 95% as singletons. The chain combines TRBV9 with TRBJ2-7; 8 bases are shared with TRBD2. Sample: CD8+ T cells from peripheral blood mononuclear cells, taken in the third trimester of pregnancy. The sequence was obtained from a female donor in good health, enrolled as a control in a pregnancy study. The CDR3 DNA is TGTGCCAGCAGCGTAGGGAGCGGGGGCTCCTACGAGCAGTACTTC. It encodes CASSVGSGGSYEQYF.